The 3 T cell receptor beta chains presented below share a single source sample, sequenced in a study of blood T cells in healthy people across ages. A second PCR of about 6 to 11 cycles used a sample-barcoded 5' primer and a J-beta primer mix. TCRdb redid the calling of the 5' RACE reads with MiXCR, one entry per CDR3 protein. The sample has about 680,000 distinct CDR3 sequences; about half are singletons. Material: blood. These receptors all stem from a woman aged 55-75 years in good health.

This sequence joins TRBV7-9 and TRBJ1-2, with 9 nucleotides matching TRBD1. This CDR3 contains 17 residues. The ends lost 3 bases at V and 0 bases at J; junction bases unmatched: 8. CDR1 and CDR2 from the germline V gene are SEHNR and FQNEAQ (reference sequence). The CDR3 spells CASSLGQGEFSNYGYTF. CDR3 nucleotides: TGTGCCAGCAGCTTGGGACAGGGAGAGTTTTCTAACTATGGCTACACCTTC.

This clonotype was counted a single time. The V call is TRBV7-2, the J call TRBJ1-1, with 7 bases that match TRBD1. Looked up from germline, CDR1 is SGHTA and CDR2 is FQGNSA. The V segment lost 5 bases and the J segment 4 bases; nucleotides outside the gene matches: 10. CDR3 length: 15 residues. CDR3 coding DNA: TGTGCCAGCAGCACACAACCAGGGGGAGGCACTGAAGCTTTCTTT. This codes for CASSTQPGGGTEAFF. The entire variable domain, with the rest obtained from reference TRBV7-2 and TRBJ1-1, is as follows: GAGVSQSPSNKVTEKGKDVELRCDPISGHTALYWYRQSLGQGLEFLIYFQGNSAPDKSGLPSDRFSAERTGGSVSTLTIQRTQQEDSAVYLCASSTQPGGGTEAFFGQGTRLTVV.

The genes are TRBV25-1 and TRBJ1-6; no clear D gene. Trimming left V 0 bases short and J 16 bases short, with 7 bases between. CDR1 is MGHDK and CDR2 is SYGVNS in the germline V gene. CDR3 length: 11 residues. The DNA for the CDR3 is TGTGCCAGCAGTGAATACTTTTTACTCCACTTT. Residues: CASSEYFLLHF.